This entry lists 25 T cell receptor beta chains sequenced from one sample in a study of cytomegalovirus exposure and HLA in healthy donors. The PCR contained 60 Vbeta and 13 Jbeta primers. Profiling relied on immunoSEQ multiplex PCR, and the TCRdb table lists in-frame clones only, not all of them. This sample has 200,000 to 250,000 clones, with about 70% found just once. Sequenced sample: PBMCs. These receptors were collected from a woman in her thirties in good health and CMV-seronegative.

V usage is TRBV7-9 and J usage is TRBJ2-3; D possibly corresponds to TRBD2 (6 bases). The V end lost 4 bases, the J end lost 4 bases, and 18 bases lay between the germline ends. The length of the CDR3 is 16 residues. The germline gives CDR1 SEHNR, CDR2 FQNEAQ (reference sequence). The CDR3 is CASSSRAPGEADTQYF. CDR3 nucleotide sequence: TGTGCCAGCAGCTCGAGGGCCCCCGGGGAGGCAGATACGCAGTATTTT.

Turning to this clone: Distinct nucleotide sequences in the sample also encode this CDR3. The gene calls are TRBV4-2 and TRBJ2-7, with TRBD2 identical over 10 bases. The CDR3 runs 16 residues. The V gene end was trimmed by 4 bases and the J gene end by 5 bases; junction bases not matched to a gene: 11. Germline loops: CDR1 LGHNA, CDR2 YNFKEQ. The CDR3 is CASSPDFSGGANEQYF. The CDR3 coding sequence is TGTGCCAGCAGCCCAGACTTCAGCGGGGGGGCCAACGAGCAGTACTTC.

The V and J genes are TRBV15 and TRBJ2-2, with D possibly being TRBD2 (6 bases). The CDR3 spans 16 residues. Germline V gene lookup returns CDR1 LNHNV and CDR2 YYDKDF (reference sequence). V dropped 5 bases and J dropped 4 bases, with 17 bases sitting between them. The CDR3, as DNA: TGTGCCACCAGCGGGGTTGGGGGGAAAGGCACCGGGGAGCTGTTTTTT. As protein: CATSGVGGKGTGELFF.

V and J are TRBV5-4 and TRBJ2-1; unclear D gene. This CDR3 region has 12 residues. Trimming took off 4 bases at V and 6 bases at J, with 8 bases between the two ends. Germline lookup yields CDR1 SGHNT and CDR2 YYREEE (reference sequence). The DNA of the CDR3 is TGTGCCAGCAGCCAAGCCCTCAATGAGCAGTTCTTC. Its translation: CASSQALNEQFF.

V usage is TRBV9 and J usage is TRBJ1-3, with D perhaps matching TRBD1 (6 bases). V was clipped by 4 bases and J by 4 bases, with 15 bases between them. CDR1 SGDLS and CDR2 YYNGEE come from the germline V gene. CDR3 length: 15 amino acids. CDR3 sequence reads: CASSLTGLGGNTIYF. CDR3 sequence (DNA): TGTGCCAGCAGCTTAACAGGGTTGGGCGGAAACACCATATATTTT.

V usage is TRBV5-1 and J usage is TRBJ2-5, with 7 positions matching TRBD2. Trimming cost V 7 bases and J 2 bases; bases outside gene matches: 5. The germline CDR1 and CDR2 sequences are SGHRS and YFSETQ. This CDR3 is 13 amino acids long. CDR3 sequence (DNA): TGCGCCAGCGCTAGCGGAGGACAAGAGACCCAGTACTTC. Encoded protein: CASASGGQETQYF.

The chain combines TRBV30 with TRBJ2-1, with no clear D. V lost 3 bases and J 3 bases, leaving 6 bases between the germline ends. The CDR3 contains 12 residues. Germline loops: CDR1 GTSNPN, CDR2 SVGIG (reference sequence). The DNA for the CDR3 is TGTGCCTGGAGCCCGGTCTACAATGAGCAGTTCTTC. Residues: CAWSPVYNEQFF.

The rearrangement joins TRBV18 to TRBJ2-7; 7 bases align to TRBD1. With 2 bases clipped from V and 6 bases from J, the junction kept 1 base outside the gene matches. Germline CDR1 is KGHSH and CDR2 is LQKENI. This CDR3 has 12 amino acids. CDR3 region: CASSPGQAEQYF. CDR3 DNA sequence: TGTGCCAGCTCACCAGGACAGGCCGAGCAGTACTTC. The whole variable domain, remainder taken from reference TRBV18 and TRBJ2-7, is NAGVMQNPRHLVRRRGQEARLRCSPMKGHSHVYWYRQLPEEGLKFMVYLQKENIIDESGMPKERFSAEFPKEGPSILRIQQVVRGDSAAYFCASSPGQAEQYFGPGTRLTVT.

The CDR3 nucleotides read TGTGCCAGCAGTTTATCGAGGACAGGTGCCACTGAAGCTTTCTTT. As protein: CASSLSRTGATEAFF. The chain uses TRBV27 and TRBJ1-1; 7 bases map to TRBD1. This CDR3 comprises 15 residues. J lost 4 bases, V lost 0 bases, and 5 bases had no gene match. CDR1 is MNHEY and CDR2 is SMNVEV in the germline V gene (reference sequence).

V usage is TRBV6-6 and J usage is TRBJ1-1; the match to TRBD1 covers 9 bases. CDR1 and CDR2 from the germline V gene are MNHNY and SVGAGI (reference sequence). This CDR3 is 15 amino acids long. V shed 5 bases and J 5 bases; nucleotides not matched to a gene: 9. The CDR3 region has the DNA TGTGCCAGCAGTACCTTCCGACAGGGGGGTACTGAAGCTTTCTTT. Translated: CASSTFRQGGTEAFF.

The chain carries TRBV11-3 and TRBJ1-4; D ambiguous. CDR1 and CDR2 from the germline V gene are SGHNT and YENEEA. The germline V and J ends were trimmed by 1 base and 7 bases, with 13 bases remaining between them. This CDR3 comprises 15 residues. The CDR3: CASSLVPTRGEKLFF. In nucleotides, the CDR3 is TGTGCCAGCAGCTTAGTTCCTACGAGAGGTGAAAAACTGTTTTTT.

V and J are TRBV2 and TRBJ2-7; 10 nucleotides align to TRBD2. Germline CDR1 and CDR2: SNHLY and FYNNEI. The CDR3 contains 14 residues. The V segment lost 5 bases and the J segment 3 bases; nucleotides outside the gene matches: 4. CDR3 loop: CASSTGTSVYEQYF. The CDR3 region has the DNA TGTGCCAGCAGTACCGGGACTAGCGTCTACGAGCAGTACTTC.

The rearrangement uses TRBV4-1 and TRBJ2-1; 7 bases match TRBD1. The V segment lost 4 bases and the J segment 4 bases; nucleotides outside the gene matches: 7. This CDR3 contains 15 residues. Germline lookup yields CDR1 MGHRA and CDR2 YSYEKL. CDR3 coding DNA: TGCGCCAGCAGCCGATCGGGACAGCCTTACAATGAGCAGTTCTTC. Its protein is CASSRSGQPYNEQFF.

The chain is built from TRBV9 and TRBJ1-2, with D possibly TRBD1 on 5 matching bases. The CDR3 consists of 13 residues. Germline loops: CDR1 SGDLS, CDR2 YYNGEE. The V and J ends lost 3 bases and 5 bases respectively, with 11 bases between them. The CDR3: CASSGGGSYGYTF. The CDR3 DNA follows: TGTGCCAGCAGCGGGGGGGGGAGTTATGGCTACACCTTC. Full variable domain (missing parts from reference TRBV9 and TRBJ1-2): DSGVTQTPKHLITATGQRVTLRCSPRSGDLSVYWYQQSLDQGLQFLIQYYNGEERAKGNILERFSAQQFPDLHSELNLSSLELGDSALYFCASSGGGSYGYTFGSGTRLTVV.

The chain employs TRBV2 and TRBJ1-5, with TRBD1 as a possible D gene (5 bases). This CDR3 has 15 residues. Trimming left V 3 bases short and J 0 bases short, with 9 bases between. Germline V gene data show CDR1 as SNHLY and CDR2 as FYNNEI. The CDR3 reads CASSDWGVSNQPQHF. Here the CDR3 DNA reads TGTGCCAGCAGTGACTGGGGGGTTAGCAATCAGCCCCAGCATTTT.

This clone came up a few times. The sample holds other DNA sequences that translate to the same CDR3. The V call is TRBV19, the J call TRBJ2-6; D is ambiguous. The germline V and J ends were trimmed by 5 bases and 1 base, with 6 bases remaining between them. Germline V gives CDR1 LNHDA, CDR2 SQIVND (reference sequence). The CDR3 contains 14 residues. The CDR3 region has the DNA TGTGCCAGTAGTGTGTCTTCTGGGGCCAACGTCCTGACTTTC. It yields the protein CASSVSSGANVLTF. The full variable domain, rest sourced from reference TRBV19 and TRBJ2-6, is DGGITQSPKYLFRKEGQNVTLSCEQNLNHDAMYWYRQDPGQGLRLIYYSQIVNDFQKGDIAEGYSVSREKKESFPLTVTSAQKNPTAFYLCASSVSSGANVLTFGAGSRLTVL.

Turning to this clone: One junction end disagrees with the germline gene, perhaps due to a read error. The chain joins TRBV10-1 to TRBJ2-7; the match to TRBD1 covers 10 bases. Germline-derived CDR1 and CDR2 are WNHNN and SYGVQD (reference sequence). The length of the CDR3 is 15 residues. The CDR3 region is CASSESGQGIHEQYF. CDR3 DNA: TGCGCCAGCAGTGAGTCGGGACAGGGGATCCACGAGCAGTACTTT.

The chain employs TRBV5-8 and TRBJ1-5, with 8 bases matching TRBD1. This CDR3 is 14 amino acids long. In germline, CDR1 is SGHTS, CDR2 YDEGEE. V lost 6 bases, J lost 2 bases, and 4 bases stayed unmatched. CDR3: CASTPDRGNQPQHF. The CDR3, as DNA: TGTGCCAGCACTCCGGACAGGGGCAATCAGCCCCAGCATTTT.

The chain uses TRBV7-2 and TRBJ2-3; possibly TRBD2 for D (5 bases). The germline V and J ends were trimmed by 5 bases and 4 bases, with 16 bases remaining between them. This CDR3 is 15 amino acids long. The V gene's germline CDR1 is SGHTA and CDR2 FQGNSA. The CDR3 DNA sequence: TGTGCCAGCAGCCATGAGTTATCGGAGGCAGATACGCAGTATTTT. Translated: CASSHELSEADTQYF.

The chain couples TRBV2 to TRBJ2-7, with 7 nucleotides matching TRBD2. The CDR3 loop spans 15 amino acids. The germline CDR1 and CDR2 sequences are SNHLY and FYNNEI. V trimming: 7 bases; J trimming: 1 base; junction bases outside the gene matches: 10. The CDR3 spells CASKLGSGGSYEQYF. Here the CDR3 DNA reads TGTGCCAGCAAGCTCGGGTCGGGGGGTTCCTACGAGCAGTACTTC.

The CDR3 loop reads CASSVGLAASSGANVLTF. In DNA form, the CDR3 reads TGTGCCAGCAGCGTAGGCCTAGCGGCGAGCTCTGGGGCCAACGTCCTGACTTTC. This chain connects TRBV9 to TRBJ2-6, with 7 bases aligning to TRBD2. There are 18 residues in the CDR3. J gave up 0 bases and V 0 bases, and 6 bases lay outside the gene matches. Germline CDR1 SGDLS, CDR2 YYNGEE.

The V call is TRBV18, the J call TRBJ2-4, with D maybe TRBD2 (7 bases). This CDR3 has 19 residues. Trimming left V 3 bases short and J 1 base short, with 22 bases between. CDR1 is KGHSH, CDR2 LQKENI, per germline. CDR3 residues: CASSPVSLGGAKAKNIQYF. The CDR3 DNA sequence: TGTGCCAGCTCACCGGTCTCTCTAGGGGGGGCGAAGGCCAAAAACATTCAGTACTTC.

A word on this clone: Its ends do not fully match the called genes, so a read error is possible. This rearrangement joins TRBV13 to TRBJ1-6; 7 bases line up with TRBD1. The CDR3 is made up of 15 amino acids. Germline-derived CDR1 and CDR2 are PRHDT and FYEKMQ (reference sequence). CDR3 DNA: TGTGCCAGCAGCTCCAGGGGGATCTATAGTTCACCCCTCCACTTT. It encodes CASSSRGIYSSPLHF.

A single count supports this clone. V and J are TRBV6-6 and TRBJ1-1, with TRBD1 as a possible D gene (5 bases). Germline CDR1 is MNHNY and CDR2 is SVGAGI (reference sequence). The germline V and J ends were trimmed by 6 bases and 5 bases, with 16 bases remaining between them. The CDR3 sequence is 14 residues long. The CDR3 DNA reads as TGTGCCAGCAGGGTCGGACGGGGGGGAACTGAAGCTTTCTTT. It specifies CASRVGRGGTEAFF.

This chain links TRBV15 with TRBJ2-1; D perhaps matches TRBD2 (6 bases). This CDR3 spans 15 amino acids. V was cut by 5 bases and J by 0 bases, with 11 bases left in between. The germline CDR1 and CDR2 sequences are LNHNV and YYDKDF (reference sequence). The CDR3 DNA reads TGTGCCACCAGCTACGGACTAAACTCCTACAATGAGCAGTTCTTC. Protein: CATSYGLNSYNEQFF.